These 19 T cell receptor beta chains originate from one sample sequenced in a study of shared clonotypes between healthy human individuals. Assay: immunoSEQ multiplex PCR; the TCRdb copy retains only in-frame clones and omits some. The repertoire includes 2 million to 2.5 million clones, approximately 93% of them detected once, and around 0.4% sits in the top ten. Specimen: naive CD4+ T cells from PBMCs. Subset defined: CD45RA+ positively selected. The receptors were gathered from a man aged 18 to 29 in good health. Some clones in this sample may be carry-over from other donors' samples.

The V gene is TRBV30, the J gene TRBJ2-7; D may be TRBD1 (6 bases). V shed 0 bases and J shed 0 bases, with 21 bases lying between them. CDR3 size: 18 residues. Looked up from germline, CDR1 is GTSNPN and CDR2 is SVGIG (reference sequence). The DNA of the CDR3 is TGTGCCTGGAGTGTTACAGGGAGAACACGGGTGCGCTCCTACGAGCAGTACTTC. Protein: CAWSVTGRTRVRSYEQYF.

V usage is TRBV6-5 and J usage is TRBJ2-7; 11 bases fit TRBD2. The trim removed 6 bases at V and 4 bases at J, leaving 5 bases unmatched. The CDR3 sequence is 14 residues long. The germline gives CDR1 MNHEY, CDR2 SVGAGI. CDR3 amino acids: CASSQLAGAYEQYF. The CDR3 nucleotides read TGTGCCAGCAGCCAACTAGCGGGAGCGTACGAGCAGTACTTC.

The chain joins TRBV6-6 to TRBJ2-3, with 11 bases that match TRBD2. Germline CDR1 MNHNY, CDR2 SVGAGI (reference sequence). V shed 4 bases and J 3 bases; nucleotides not matched to a gene: 3. This CDR3 has 15 amino acids. The CDR3 DNA reads as TGTGCCAGCAGTTCGTCTAGCGGGGGGACAGATACGCAGTATTTT. Translated, it gives CASSSSSGGTDTQYF.

The rearrangement uses TRBV6-1 and TRBJ2-3; 11 bases are a match to TRBD2. Looked up from germline, CDR1 is MNHNS and CDR2 is SASEGT. V shed 6 bases and J 2 bases; nucleotides not matched to a gene: 4. The CDR3 runs 15 residues. Here the CDR3 reads CASSRGLAATDTQYF. CDR3 bases: TGTGCCAGCAGCCGGGGACTAGCGGCCACAGATACGCAGTATTTT.

The rearrangement joins TRBV9 to TRBJ2-3, with 10 bases lining up with TRBD2. Germline lookup yields CDR1 SGDLS and CDR2 YYNGEE. This CDR3 is 14 amino acids long. V lost 3 bases and J lost 8; bases outside the gene matches: 6. This chain's CDR3 is CASSGSGGYGTQYF. The CDR3 DNA reads TGTGCCAGCAGCGGTAGCGGGGGGTACGGTACGCAGTATTTT.

The chain has TRBV28 and TRBJ2-3, with unresolved D. Trimming cost V 5 bases and J 2 bases, with 14 bases left between them. The V gene's germline CDR1 is MDHEN and CDR2 SYDVKM. The CDR3 consists of 15 residues. CDR3 loop: CASSRVLVHTDTQYF. As DNA, the CDR3 is TGTGCCAGCAGTCGGGTTCTGGTCCACACAGATACGCAGTATTTT.

The chain uses TRBV4-3 and TRBJ2-1; maybe TRBD2 (5 bases). The germline CDR1 and CDR2 sequences are LGHNA and YSLEER. V shed 0 bases and J shed 12 bases, with 18 bases lying between them. The CDR3 consists of 15 residues. CDR3 nucleotides: TGCGCCAGCAGCCAAGACGGCGGGTCCCGGGTCGGGCAGTTCTTC. Its translation is CASSQDGGSRVGQFF.

The chain recombines TRBV5-6 with TRBJ2-5; 8 nucleotides agree with TRBD2. In germline, CDR1 is SGHDT, CDR2 YYEEEE. With 3 bases clipped from V and 5 bases from J, the junction kept 12 bases outside the gene matches. The CDR3 is made up of 16 amino acids. Here the CDR3 DNA reads TGTGCCAGCAGCTATCCCGGGACTAGGGGAACGGAGACCCAGTACTTC. Translated, it gives CASSYPGTRGTETQYF.

The rearrangement uses TRBV28 and TRBJ1-4; D uncertain. Trimming removed 5 bases from V and 7 bases from J, with 8 bases in between. CDR1 and CDR2 from the germline V gene are MDHEN and SYDVKM. This CDR3 has 12 residues. The CDR3 DNA reads as TGTGCCAGCAGTCCCTATGGTGAAAAACTGTTTTTT. This sequence encodes CASSPYGEKLFF.

This chain links TRBV6-1 with TRBJ2-5; D might be TRBD1 or TRBD2, each matching 5 bases. The germline V gene has CDR1 MNHNS and CDR2 SASEGT. This CDR3 has 16 amino acids. The germline V and J ends were trimmed by 4 bases and 1 base, with 16 bases remaining between them. The CDR3 spells CASSVLLGDGQETQYF. The CDR3, as DNA: TGTGCCAGCAGTGTACTCCTCGGGGACGGCCAAGAGACCCAGTACTTC.

CDR3 sequence (DNA): TGCGCCAGCAGCTGGGGACTAGCGGGAGCCGCAGATACGCAGTATTTT. Translation gives CASSWGLAGAADTQYF. The chain employs TRBV5-1 and TRBJ2-3; TRBD2 matches 14 bases. Germline lookup yields CDR1 SGHRS and CDR2 YFSETQ. This CDR3 region has 16 residues. V gave up 3 bases and J gave up 4 bases; unmatched junction bases: 4.

The chain uses TRBV7-2 and TRBJ2-5, with D possibly being TRBD1 (5 bases). Germline V lookup: CDR1 SGHTA, CDR2 FQGNSA. The CDR3 runs to 12 residues. The ends were cut back, 6 bases at V and 7 bases at J, with 12 bases in the middle. DNA for the CDR3: TGTGCCAGCAGTTTGGGGCTGGGGACCCAGTACTTC. This encodes CASSLGLGTQYF.

The chain employs TRBV10-1 and TRBJ1-5; possible D gene TRBD1, 6 bases. The CDR3 has 13 amino acids. The germline gives CDR1 WNHNN, CDR2 SYGVQD (reference sequence). Trimming cost V 4 bases and J 6 bases, with 10 bases left between them. This CDR3 is CASSGQAGQPQHF. CDR3 bases: TGCGCCAGCAGTGGACAGGCTGGTCAGCCCCAGCATTTT.

The chain joins TRBV7-9 to TRBJ1-2; D remains unclear. CDR3 length: 12 residues. Looked up from germline, CDR1 is SEHNR and CDR2 is FQNEAQ (reference sequence). Between the trimmed V and J ends, which lost 5 bases and 6 bases, there was a span of 10 bases. CDR3 sequence: CASSPPLDGYTF. The DNA of the CDR3 is TGTGCCAGCAGCCCCCCCTTAGATGGCTACACCTTC. Filled out from reference TRBV7-9 and TRBJ1-2, the complete variable domain reads DTGVSQNPRHKITKRGQNVTFRCDPISEHNRLYWYRQTLGQGPEFLTYFQNEAQLEKSRLLSDRFSAERPKGSFSTLEIQRTEQGDSAMYLCASSPPLDGYTFGSGTRLTVV.

The chain is built from TRBV7-7 and TRBJ2-3, with D possibly being TRBD1 (6 bases). From germline, CDR1 is SSHAT and CDR2 FNYEAQ (reference sequence). The germline V and J ends were trimmed by 1 base and 4 bases, with 15 bases remaining between them. The CDR3 extends over 16 amino acids. CDR3 in DNA: TGTGCCAGCAGCTTAGGGGTCGGCAGGGGTGCAGATACGCAGTATTTT. Amino acid sequence: CASSLGVGRGADTQYF.

With respect to this clone: The same CDR3 also results from other DNA sequences found in this sample. The chain carries TRBV28 and TRBJ2-7, with D unclear. In germline, CDR1 is MDHEN, CDR2 SYDVKM. The CDR3 totals 11 residues. The V gene lost 7 bases and the J gene lost 3 bases, with 7 bases spanning the gap. The CDR3 is CASTRGYEQYF. In DNA form, the CDR3 reads TGTGCCAGCACTCGAGGCTACGAGCAGTACTTC.

V and J are TRBV5-4 and TRBJ2-1; 8 bases map to TRBD1. V was pared by 0 bases and J by 3 bases, with 5 bases of the junction left unmatched. The CDR3 contains 16 residues. The germline V gene encodes CDR1 SGHNT and CDR2 YYREEE (reference sequence). The CDR3 DNA reads as TGTGCCAGCAGCTTGGCAGGGGGCGGTTTCTACAATGAGCAGTTCTTC. Encoded protein: CASSLAGGGFYNEQFF.

This sequence joins TRBV7-6 and TRBJ2-1; D is undetermined. This CDR3 has 15 amino acids. Trimming pared 3 bases from V and 7 bases from J, leaving 16 bases between. Germline assignment: CDR1 SGHVS and CDR2 FNYEAQ. The CDR3 DNA is TGTGCCAGCAGCTTCCGGGCTTCCGAAGGGAATGAGCAGTTCTTC. This gives the protein CASSFRASEGNEQFF.

With regard to this clone: The same CDR3 also results from other DNA sequences found in this sample. The chain recombines TRBV2 with TRBJ1-2; D gene uncertain. Trimming took off 6 bases at V and 0 bases at J, with 8 bases between the two ends. The CDR3 totals 13 residues. Germline V gene lookup returns CDR1 SNHLY and CDR2 FYNNEI. CDR3 DNA: TGTGCCAGCAGCTCCGGGGCTAACTATGGCTACACCTTC. Encoded protein: CASSSGANYGYTF.